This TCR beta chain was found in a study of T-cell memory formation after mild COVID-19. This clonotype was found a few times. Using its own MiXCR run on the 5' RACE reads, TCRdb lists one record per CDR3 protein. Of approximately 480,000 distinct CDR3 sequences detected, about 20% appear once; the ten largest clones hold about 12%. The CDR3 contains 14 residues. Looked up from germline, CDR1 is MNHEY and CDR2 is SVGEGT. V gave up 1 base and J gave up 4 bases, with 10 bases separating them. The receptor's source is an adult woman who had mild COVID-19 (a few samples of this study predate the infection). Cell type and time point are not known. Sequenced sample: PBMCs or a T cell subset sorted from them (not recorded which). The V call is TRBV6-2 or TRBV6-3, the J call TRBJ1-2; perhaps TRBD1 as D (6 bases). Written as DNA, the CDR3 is TGTGCCAGCAGTTACTGGACAGTTCTCTATGGCTACACCTTC. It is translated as CASSYWTVLYGYTF.